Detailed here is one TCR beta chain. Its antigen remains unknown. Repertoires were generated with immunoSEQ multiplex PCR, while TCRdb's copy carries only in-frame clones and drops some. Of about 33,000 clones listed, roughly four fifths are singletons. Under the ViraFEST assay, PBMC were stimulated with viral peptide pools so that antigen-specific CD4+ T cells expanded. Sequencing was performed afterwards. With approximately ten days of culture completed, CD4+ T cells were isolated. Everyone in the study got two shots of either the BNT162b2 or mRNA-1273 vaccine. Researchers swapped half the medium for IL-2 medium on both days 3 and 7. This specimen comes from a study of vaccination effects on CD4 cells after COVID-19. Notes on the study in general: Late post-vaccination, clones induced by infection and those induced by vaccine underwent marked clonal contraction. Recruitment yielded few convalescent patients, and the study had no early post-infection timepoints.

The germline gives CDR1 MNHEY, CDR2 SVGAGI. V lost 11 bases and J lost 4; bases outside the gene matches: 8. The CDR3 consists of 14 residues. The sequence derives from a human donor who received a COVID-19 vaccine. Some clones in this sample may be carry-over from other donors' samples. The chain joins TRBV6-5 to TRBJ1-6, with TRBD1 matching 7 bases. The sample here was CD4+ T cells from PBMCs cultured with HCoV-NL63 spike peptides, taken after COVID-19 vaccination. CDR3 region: CAGAMGQYNSPLHF. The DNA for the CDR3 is TGTGCCGGCGCGATGGGACAGTATAATTCACCCCTCCACTTT.